The 18 T cell receptor beta chains listed next were all sequenced from one sample in a study of OX40 agonist ivuxolimab in advanced cancers. The method behind the library was the immunoSEQ multiplex PCR assay. The table was pulled from immuneACCESS by TCRdb, which kept in-frame rearrangements only. Such tables lose some clones; where checked, under half of the loss comes from unresolved V genes, and the rest has no known cause. This sample comprises more than 80,000 clones, 94% of them detected only once. In total, the top ten clones hold about 2.4% of the sample. Sequences were derived from CD4+ or CD8+ T cells sorted from blood, sampled in a trial of the OX40 agonist ivuxolimab. The receptors derive from an adult with an advanced solid tumor such as melanoma, head and neck, liver or kidney cancer.

The V call is TRBV12-5, the J call TRBJ2-7; D is perhaps TRBD1 (5 bases). Germline values: CDR1 LGHNT, CDR2 FRNRAP. The CDR3 has 15 residues. With 1 base removed from V and 2 bases from J, the gap between germline ends came to 12 bases. The CDR3 nucleotides are TGTGCTAGTGGTTTGGGGGGCAAGTCGACCTACGAGCAGTACTTC. Protein sequence: CASGLGGKSTYEQYF. Full variable domain (outside the CDR3, taken from reference TRBV12-5 and TRBJ2-7): DARVTQTPRHKVTEMGQEVTMRCQPILGHNTVFWYRQTMMQGLELLAYFRNRAPLDDSGMPKDRFSAEMPDATLATLKIQPSEPRDSAVYFCASGLGGKSTYEQYFGPGTRLTVT.

The chain recombines TRBV4-1 with TRBJ1-2; the D gene is possibly TRBD1 (5 bases). Trimming took 1 base from V and 4 from J, leaving 7 bases between them. Germline values: CDR1 MGHRA, CDR2 YSYEKL. This CDR3 spans 13 amino acids. The CDR3 DNA sequence: TGCGCCAGCAGCCAAGCTAGGGGCTATGGCTACACCTTC. Amino acid sequence: CASSQARGYGYTF.

This rearrangement joins TRBV29-1 to TRBJ2-1; perhaps D is TRBD1 or TRBD2 (5 bases each). Germline values: CDR1 SQVTM, CDR2 ANQGSEA. CDR3 size: 14 residues. Trimming took off 1 base at V and 7 bases at J, with 14 bases between the two ends. The CDR3 bases are TGCAGCGTTGAAGGGACACCGGGGAATAATGAGCAGTTCTTC. Its translation is CSVEGTPGNNEQFF.

V and J are TRBV2 and TRBJ2-2, with 8 nucleotides matching TRBD1. Germline V CDR1 and CDR2: SNHLY, FYNNEI. V lost 4 bases to trimming and J lost 3 bases; unmatched junction nucleotides: 4. The CDR3 runs to 15 residues. The CDR3 DNA reads as TGTGCCAGCAGTGGAAGGGACAGGTACACCGGGGAGCTGTTTTTT. Translating it yields CASSGRDRYTGELFF.

The rearrangement links TRBV12-5 to TRBJ2-7, with D possibly matching TRBD1 (5 bases). The germline CDR1 and CDR2 sequences are LGHNT and FRNRAP. With 4 bases removed from V and 1 base from J, the gap between germline ends came to 8 bases. This CDR3 region has 13 residues. In DNA form, the CDR3 reads TGTGCTAGTGGTTCAGGGTCTTCCTACGAGCAGTACTTC. It is translated as CASGSGSSYEQYF. Full variable domain (outside the CDR3, taken from reference TRBV12-5 and TRBJ2-7): DARVTQTPRHKVTEMGQEVTMRCQPILGHNTVFWYRQTMMQGLELLAYFRNRAPLDDSGMPKDRFSAEMPDATLATLKIQPSEPRDSAVYFCASGSGSSYEQYFGPGTRLTVT.

The chain employs TRBV27 and TRBJ2-7; tentatively, D is TRBD2 (7 bases). The CDR3 spans 14 residues. V was cut by 6 bases and J by 5 bases, with 17 bases left in between. Looked up from germline, CDR1 is MNHEY and CDR2 is SMNVEV (reference sequence). The CDR3 loop reads CASREQGGRDEQYF. The CDR3 bases are TGTGCCAGCAGGGAACAGGGAGGGCGGGACGAGCAGTACTTC.

The chain couples TRBV5-6 to TRBJ2-7, with D possibly being TRBD1 or TRBD2 (5 bases each). The CDR3 spans 12 residues. The germline V and J ends were trimmed by 5 bases and 7 bases, with 13 bases remaining between them. Germline values: CDR1 SGHDT, CDR2 YYEEEE. As DNA, the CDR3 is TGTGCCAGCAGTTTCGGGACGGATGAGCAGTACTTC. Protein sequence: CASSFGTDEQYF.

V usage is TRBV27 and J usage is TRBJ2-2; TRBD1 agrees at 7 bases. Germline V CDR1 and CDR2: MNHEY, SMNVEV (reference sequence). The CDR3 loop spans 14 amino acids. Trimming removed 10 bases from V and 2 bases from J; junction bases left unmatched: 7. This CDR3 reads CAIRDRLNTGELFF. CDR3 coding DNA: TGTGCCATCCGGGACAGACTAAACACCGGGGAGCTGTTTTTT.

DNA for the CDR3: TGTGCCAGCAGAAAGGGCGGGGAGCTGTTTTTT. It specifies CASRKGGELFF. The chain has TRBV6-5 and TRBJ2-2; no definite D call. This CDR3 has 11 amino acids. Looked up from germline, CDR1 is MNHEY and CDR2 is SVGAGI. V gave up 6 bases and J gave up 7 bases, with 6 bases separating them.

V usage is TRBV4-3 and J usage is TRBJ1-6, with D possibly TRBD1 on 5 matching bases. Trimming cost V 0 bases and J 5 bases, with 8 bases left between them. Germline V CDR1 and CDR2: LGHNA, YSLEER. The CDR3 runs to 15 residues. Here the CDR3 reads CASSQDWGDNSPLHF. CDR3 bases: TGCGCCAGCAGCCAAGATTGGGGGGATAATTCACCCCTCCACTTT.

The chain is built from TRBV5-4 and TRBJ1-2; TRBD1 matches at 8 bases. CDR1 and CDR2 (germline): SGHNT, YYREEE (reference sequence). The CDR3 consists of 15 residues. Trimming cost V 0 bases and J 4 bases; bases outside gene matches: 5. The CDR3 DNA follows: TGTGCCAGCAGCTTGGATGGACAGGGCGGCTATGGCTACACCTTC. Protein product: CASSLDGQGGYGYTF.

The chain joins TRBV6-5 to TRBJ2-1; 9 bases are a match to TRBD2. The germline V gene has CDR1 MNHEY and CDR2 SVGAGI. With 6 bases clipped from V and 7 bases from J, the junction kept 7 bases outside the gene matches. This CDR3 has 14 amino acids. The CDR3 DNA follows: TGTGCCAGCAGAAGGGGCGGGGGGGCGAATGAGCAGTTCTTC. It specifies CASRRGGGANEQFF.

The chain links TRBV29-1 to TRBJ2-7; TRBD1 might be the D (6 bases). From germline, CDR1 is SQVTM and CDR2 ANQGSEA. The V end was cut by 4 bases, the J end by 0 bases, with 13 bases between. The CDR3 runs to 14 residues. This CDR3 is CSVVGHGISYEQYF. The CDR3 nucleotides are TGCAGCGTTGTGGGACATGGGATCTCCTACGAGCAGTACTTC.

V is TRBV5-4 and J is TRBJ2-2, with 14 nucleotides matching TRBD2. This CDR3 has 16 residues. CDR1 SGHNT and CDR2 YYREEE come from the germline V gene (reference sequence). The V segment lost 6 bases and the J segment 4 bases; nucleotides outside the gene matches: 5. CDR3 sequence: CASNQGLAGVTGELFF. For the CDR3, the DNA is TGTGCCAGCAACCAGGGACTAGCGGGAGTCACCGGGGAGCTGTTTTTT. Together with reference TRBV5-4 and TRBJ2-2, the CDR3 gives the full variable domain: ETGVTQSPTHLIKTRGQQVTLRCSSQSGHNTVSWYQQALGQGPQFIFQYYREEENGRGNFPPRFSGLQFPNYSSELNVNALELDDSALYLCASNQGLAGVTGELFFGEGSRLTVL.

The chain has TRBV5-8 and TRBJ1-4; D remains ambiguous. Germline V CDR1 and CDR2: SGHTS, YDEGEE. There are 16 residues in the CDR3. V was clipped by 3 bases and J by 6 bases, with 18 bases between them. The CDR3 spells CASSSPYEGADEKLFF. The CDR3 region has the DNA TGTGCCAGCAGCTCACCTTATGAGGGCGCGGATGAAAAACTGTTTTTT.

The chain carries TRBV9 and TRBJ2-1; unclear D gene. The CDR3 consists of 16 residues. V was trimmed by 7 bases and J by 0 bases, leaving 17 bases between them. Germline lookup yields CDR1 SGDLS and CDR2 YYNGEE. CDR3 region: CASRRANTISYNEQFF. CDR3 bases: TGTGCCAGCCGACGGGCGAACACGATCTCCTACAATGAGCAGTTCTTC.

The gene calls are TRBV27 and TRBJ1-4; possible D gene TRBD1, 5 bases. CDR3 size: 14 residues. The germline CDR1 and CDR2 sequences are MNHEY and SMNVEV (reference sequence). Trimming left V 0 bases short and J 8 bases short, with 10 bases between. For the CDR3, the DNA is TGTGCCAGCAGTTTATCGTGGGCAGGGGAAAAACTGTTTTTT. The encoded protein is CASSLSWAGEKLFF.

The chain combines TRBV9 with TRBJ1-5; tentative D call: TRBD1 (6 bases). The germline gives CDR1 SGDLS, CDR2 YYNGEE. This CDR3 spans 15 amino acids. The germline V and J ends were trimmed by 3 bases and 2 bases, with 12 bases remaining between them. The CDR3 sequence is CASSETGLGNQPQHF. CDR3 sequence (DNA): TGTGCCAGCAGCGAAACAGGGTTAGGCAATCAGCCCCAGCATTTT. The entire variable domain, with the rest obtained from reference TRBV9 and TRBJ1-5, is as follows: DSGVTQTPKHLITATGQRVTLRCSPRSGDLSVYWYQQSLDQGLQFLIQYYNGEERAKGNILERFSAQQFPDLHSELNLSSLELGDSALYFCASSETGLGNQPQHFGDGTRLSIL.